This TCR beta chain appears in the sequencing data of a study of blood T cells in healthy people across ages. Trimming removed 3 bases at V and 6 bases at J, with 10 bases between. Per the germline V gene, CDR1 is DFQATT and CDR2 is SNEGSKA (reference sequence). The CDR3 contains 12 residues. Next came a second PCR, run for about 6 to 11 cycles, which used a sample-barcoded 5' primer along with a J-beta primer mix. MiXCR was run by TCRdb on the 5' RACE reads, yielding one entry per CDR3 protein. The repertoire holds 700,000 to 950,000 distinct CDR3 sequences, with 58% as singletons. Source material: blood. This clonotype was sampled from a man aged 25-45 years in good health. The rearrangement uses TRBV20-1 and TRBJ2-3, with D possibly matching TRBD2 (5 bases). CDR3 protein: CSARKDFDTQYF. DNA of the CDR3: TGCAGTGCTAGGAAGGACTTCGATACGCAGTATTTT.